The entry below gives a single T cell receptor beta chain sequence along with its context. A deep-level run was used for the assay. Only in-frame clones appear in the TCRdb table, and some are missing; sequencing was by immunoSEQ multiplex PCR. The sample lists almost 750,000 clones; about two thirds were seen once. The sample comes from a study of shared clonotypes between healthy human individuals. The V end lost 3 bases, the J end lost 5 bases, and 19 bases lay between the germline ends. Germline CDR1 is MDHEN and CDR2 is SYDVKM. CDR3 size: 17 residues. Sequencing used memory CD4+ T cells sorted from blood. Documented subset: CD45RA-negative fraction. The sequence was collected from a woman aged 25 to 39 in good health. This sequence joins TRBV28 and TRBJ1-4; possible D gene TRBD1, 6 bases. The CDR3 sequence is CASSLTGSGRVNEKLFF. The CDR3 nucleotides read TGTGCCAGCAGTTTGACAGGTTCGGGCAGAGTGAATGAAAAACTGTTTTTT.